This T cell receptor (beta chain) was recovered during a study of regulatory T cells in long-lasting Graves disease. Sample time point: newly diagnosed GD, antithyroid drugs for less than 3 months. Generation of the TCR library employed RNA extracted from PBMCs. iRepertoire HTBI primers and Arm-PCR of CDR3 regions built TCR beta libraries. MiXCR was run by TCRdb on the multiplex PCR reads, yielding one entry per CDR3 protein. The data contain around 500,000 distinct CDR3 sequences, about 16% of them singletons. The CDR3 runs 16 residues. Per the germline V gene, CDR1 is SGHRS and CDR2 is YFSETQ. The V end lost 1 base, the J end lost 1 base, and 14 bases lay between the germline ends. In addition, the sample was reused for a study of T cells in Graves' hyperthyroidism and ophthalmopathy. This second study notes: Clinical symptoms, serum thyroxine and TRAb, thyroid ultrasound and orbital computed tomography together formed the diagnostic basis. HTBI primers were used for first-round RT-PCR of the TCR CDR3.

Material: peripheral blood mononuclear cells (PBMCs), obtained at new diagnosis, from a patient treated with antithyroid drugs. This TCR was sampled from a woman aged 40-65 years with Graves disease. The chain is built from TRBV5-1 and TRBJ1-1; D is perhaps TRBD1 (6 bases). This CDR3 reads CASSLSMGTSNTEAFF. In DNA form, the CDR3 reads TGCGCCAGCAGCTTGTCGATGGGGACATCGAACACTGAAGCTTTCTTT.